A single sample gave rise to the 17 T cell receptor beta chains below, sequenced in a study of T cell responses to AZD1222 COVID-19 vaccine. Here immunoSEQ multiplex PCR was the method, and the copy in TCRdb shows in-frame clones only, minus some. The data contain 75,000 to 95,000 clones, approximately 89% of them singletons. Sample: peripheral blood, taken 28 days after the second AZD1222 dose. The receptors originated from an adult who received the AZD1222 COVID-19 vaccine.

The CDR3 sequence is CASSYRGTGELFF. In DNA, the CDR3 is TGTGCCAGCAGTTACAGGGGAACCGGGGAGCTGTTTTTT. This chain joins TRBV6-5 and TRBJ2-2; D might be TRBD1 (5 bases). The CDR3 sequence is 13 residues long. The V gene's germline CDR1 is MNHEY and CDR2 SVGAGI. The V end was cut by 2 bases, the J end by 5 bases, with 6 bases between.

J is TRBJ2-3 and V is TRBV6-6; D is unresolved. V was trimmed by 6 bases and J by 2 bases, leaving 9 bases between them. This CDR3 comprises 13 residues. The V gene's germline CDR1 is MNHNY and CDR2 SVGAGI (reference sequence). CDR3 in DNA: TGTGCCAGCAGCAAGGTAAACACAGATACGCAGTATTTT. This codes for CASSKVNTDTQYF.

The chain has TRBV10-2 and TRBJ2-7; TRBD1 matches 8 bases. J lost 1 base, V lost 3 bases, and 5 bases had no gene match. Germline V lookup: CDR1 WSHSY, CDR2 SAAADI. The CDR3 totals 15 residues. In nucleotides, the CDR3 is TGCGCCAGCAGTGAAAGGCAGGGGGCTTCCTACGAGCAGTACTTC. Its protein product is CASSERQGASYEQYF.

The V gene is TRBV10-3, the J gene TRBJ2-3; D unresolved. The CDR3 spans 12 residues. V gave up 6 bases and J gave up 4 bases, with 8 bases separating them. Germline lookup yields CDR1 ENHRY and CDR2 SYGVKD. The CDR3 here is CAISAQADTQYF. The CDR3 DNA is TGTGCCATCAGCGCTCAAGCAGATACGCAGTATTTT.

V is TRBV4-2 and J is TRBJ1-4, with D unclear. V was cut by 0 bases and J by 12 bases, with 11 bases left in between. CDR3 length: 13 amino acids. Germline CDR1 LGHNA, CDR2 YNFKEQ. The CDR3 bases are TGTGCCAGCAGCCAAGACGGAAGACCGGAACTGTTTTTT. Residues: CASSQDGRPELFF.

V gene TRBV27 combines with J gene TRBJ2-1, with a tentative D call TRBD2 (6 bases). Germline V gene data show CDR1 as MNHEY and CDR2 as SMNVEV (reference sequence). V was clipped by 4 bases and J by 7 bases, with 8 bases between them. The CDR3 is 12 residues long. CDR3 nucleotides: TGTGCCAGCAGTTCCCGGGGGAATGAGCAGTTCTTC. Protein product: CASSSRGNEQFF.

This chain connects TRBV2 to TRBJ1-2; D uncertain. In germline, CDR1 is SNHLY, CDR2 FYNNEI. This CDR3 spans 11 amino acids. V was cut by 7 bases and J by 4 bases, with 7 bases left in between. The CDR3 DNA sequence: TGTGCCAGCATGAGCTTCTATGGCTACACCTTC. Protein sequence: CASMSFYGYTF.

CDR3 residues: CSAKLGETQYF. CDR3 bases: TGCAGTGCAAAGTTGGGAGAGACCCAGTACTTC. The chain links TRBV20-1 to TRBJ2-5; D remains unclear. Trimming took off 6 bases at V and 4 bases at J, with 9 bases between the two ends. Per the germline V gene, CDR1 is DFQATT and CDR2 is SNEGSKA (reference sequence). This CDR3 has 11 residues.

This clone occurred a few times. The chain couples TRBV11-2 to TRBJ1-6; 7 nucleotides match TRBD1. The V segment lost 6 bases and the J segment 8 bases; nucleotides outside the gene matches: 10. In germline, CDR1 is SGHAT, CDR2 FQNNGV. The CDR3 contains 15 residues. The CDR3 loop is CASSWGQFFDSPLHF. The CDR3 nucleotides are TGTGCCAGCAGTTGGGGACAGTTCTTCGATTCACCCCTCCACTTT.

The rearrangement joins TRBV2 to TRBJ2-5, with D uncertain. This CDR3 has 14 residues. V gave up 0 bases and J gave up 1 base, with 6 bases separating them. Germline CDR1 is SNHLY and CDR2 is FYNNEI. The CDR3 sequence is CASSEANSQETQYF. As DNA, the CDR3 is TGTGCCAGCAGTGAAGCAAACAGCCAAGAGACCCAGTACTTC.

The chain links TRBV7-9 to TRBJ2-5; D remains ambiguous. Germline CDR1 SEHNR, CDR2 FQNEAQ (reference sequence). V was trimmed by 1 base and J by 2 bases, leaving 2 bases between them. The CDR3 is made up of 12 amino acids. The CDR3 loop reads CASSLVQETQYF. CDR3 sequence (DNA): TGTGCCAGCAGCTTAGTACAAGAGACCCAGTACTTC.

V and J are TRBV7-8 and TRBJ1-5, with TRBD1 matching over 9 bases. CDR3 length: 16 residues. V lost 0 bases and J lost 2; bases outside the gene matches: 2. Looked up from germline, CDR1 is SGHVS and CDR2 is FQNEAQ. CDR3 residues: CASSLAGTGRNQPQHF. CDR3 coding DNA: TGTGCCAGCAGCTTAGCCGGGACAGGGCGCAATCAGCCCCAGCATTTT.

The chain combines TRBV29-1 with TRBJ1-2, with no clear D. This CDR3 comprises 14 residues. Germline values: CDR1 SQVTM, CDR2 ANQGSEA. The V and J ends lost 7 bases and 5 bases respectively, with 20 bases between them. This chain's CDR3 is CSADRDTEPYGYTF. The CDR3 nucleotides are TGCAGCGCTGATCGCGACACTGAACCATATGGCTACACCTTC.

This sequence joins TRBV10-3 and TRBJ2-5, with D possibly matching TRBD2 (6 bases). This CDR3 spans 15 amino acids. Trimming shortened V by 5 bases and J by 3 bases, and 16 bases separated the two germline ends. Germline CDR1 is ENHRY and CDR2 is SYGVKD. CDR3 protein: CAISPGLSPEETQYF. The CDR3, as DNA: TGTGCCATCAGTCCGGGACTTTCCCCTGAAGAGACCCAGTACTTC.

The gene calls are TRBV6-5 and TRBJ1-5; D call uncertain. The CDR3 loop spans 15 amino acids. Germline loops: CDR1 MNHEY, CDR2 SVGAGI. V dropped 2 bases and J dropped 2 bases, with 10 bases sitting between them. The CDR3 nucleotides are TGTGCCAGCAGTTACACGTGGGATGGCAATCAGCCCCAGCATTTT. Protein: CASSYTWDGNQPQHF.

V usage is TRBV7-2 and J usage is TRBJ1-1; D is perhaps TRBD1 (6 bases). CDR3 length: 18 amino acids. V dropped 1 base and J dropped 4 bases, with 22 bases sitting between them. The germline V gene encodes CDR1 SGHTA and CDR2 FQGNSA. The CDR3 DNA follows: TGTGCCAGCAGCTTAGTCTGGGGGCCCGAAGAGACCGGCACTGAAGCTTTCTTT. Its protein product is CASSLVWGPEETGTEAFF.

The chain links TRBV11-2 to TRBJ2-2; D gene ambiguous. The germline V gene has CDR1 SGHAT and CDR2 FQNNGV. Trimming took 2 bases from V and 0 from J, leaving 7 bases between them. This CDR3 region has 15 residues. CDR3 amino acids: CASSLRRANTGELFF. The CDR3 region has the DNA TGTGCCAGCAGCTTAAGGCGAGCGAACACCGGGGAGCTGTTTTTT.